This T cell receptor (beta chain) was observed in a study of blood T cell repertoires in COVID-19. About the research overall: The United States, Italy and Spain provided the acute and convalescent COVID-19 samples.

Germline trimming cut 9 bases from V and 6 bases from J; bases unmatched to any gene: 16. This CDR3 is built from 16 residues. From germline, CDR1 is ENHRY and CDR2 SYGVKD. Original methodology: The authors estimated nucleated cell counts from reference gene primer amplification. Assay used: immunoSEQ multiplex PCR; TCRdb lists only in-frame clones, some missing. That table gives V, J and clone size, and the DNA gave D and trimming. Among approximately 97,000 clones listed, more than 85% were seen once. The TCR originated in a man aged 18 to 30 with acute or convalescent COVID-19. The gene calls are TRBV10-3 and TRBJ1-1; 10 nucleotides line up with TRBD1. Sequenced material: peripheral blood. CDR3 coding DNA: TGTGCCATTACGGCGATATGGGGACAGGGGACCCCTGAAGCTTTCTTT. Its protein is CAITAIWGQGTPEAFF.